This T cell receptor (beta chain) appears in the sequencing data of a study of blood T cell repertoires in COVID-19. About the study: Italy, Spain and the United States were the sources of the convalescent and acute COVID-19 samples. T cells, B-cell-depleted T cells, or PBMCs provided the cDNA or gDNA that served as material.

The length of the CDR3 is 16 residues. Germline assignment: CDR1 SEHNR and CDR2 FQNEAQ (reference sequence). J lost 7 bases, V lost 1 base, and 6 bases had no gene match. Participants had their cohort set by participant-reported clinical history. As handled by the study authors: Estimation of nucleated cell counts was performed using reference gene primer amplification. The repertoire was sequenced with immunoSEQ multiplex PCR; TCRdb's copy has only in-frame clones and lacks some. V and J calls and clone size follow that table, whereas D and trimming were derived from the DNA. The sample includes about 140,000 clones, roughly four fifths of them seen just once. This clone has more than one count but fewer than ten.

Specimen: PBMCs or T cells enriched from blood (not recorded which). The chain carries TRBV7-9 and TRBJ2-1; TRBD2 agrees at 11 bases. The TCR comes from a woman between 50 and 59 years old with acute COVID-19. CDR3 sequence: CASSLGLAGGRNEQFF. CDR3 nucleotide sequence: TGTGCCAGCAGCTTAGGGCTAGCGGGAGGTCGGAATGAGCAGTTCTTC. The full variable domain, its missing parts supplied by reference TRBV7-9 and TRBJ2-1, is DTGVSQNPRHKITKRGQNVTFRCDPISEHNRLYWYRQTLGQGPEFLTYFQNEAQLEKSRLLSDRFSAERPKGSFSTLEIQRTEQGDSAMYLCASSLGLAGGRNEQFFGPGTRLTVL.